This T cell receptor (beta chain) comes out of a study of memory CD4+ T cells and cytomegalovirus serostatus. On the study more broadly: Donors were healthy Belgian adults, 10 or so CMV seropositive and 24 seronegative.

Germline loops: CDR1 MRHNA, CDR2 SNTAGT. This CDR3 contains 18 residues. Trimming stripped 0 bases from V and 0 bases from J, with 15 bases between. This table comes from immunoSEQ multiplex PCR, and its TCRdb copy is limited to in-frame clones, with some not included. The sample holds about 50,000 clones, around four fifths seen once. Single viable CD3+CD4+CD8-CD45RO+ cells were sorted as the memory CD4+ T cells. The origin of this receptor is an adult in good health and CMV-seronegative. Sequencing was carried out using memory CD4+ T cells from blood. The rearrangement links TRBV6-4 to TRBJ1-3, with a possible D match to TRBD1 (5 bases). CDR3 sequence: CASSDSRPNGASGNTIYF. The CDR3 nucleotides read TGTGCCAGCAGTGACTCGAGACCTAACGGGGCCTCTGGAAACACCATATATTTT.